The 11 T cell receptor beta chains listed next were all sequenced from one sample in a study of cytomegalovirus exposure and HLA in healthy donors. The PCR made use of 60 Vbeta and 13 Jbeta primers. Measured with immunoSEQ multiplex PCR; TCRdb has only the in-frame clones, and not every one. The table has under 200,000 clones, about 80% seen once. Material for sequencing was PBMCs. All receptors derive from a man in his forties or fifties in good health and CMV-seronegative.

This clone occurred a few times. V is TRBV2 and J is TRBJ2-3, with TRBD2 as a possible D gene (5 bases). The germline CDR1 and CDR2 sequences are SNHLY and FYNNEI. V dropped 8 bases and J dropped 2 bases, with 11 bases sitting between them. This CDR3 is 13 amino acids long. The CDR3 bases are TGTGCCAGCTTTCGGACTGACACAGATACGCAGTATTTT. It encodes CASFRTDTDTQYF.

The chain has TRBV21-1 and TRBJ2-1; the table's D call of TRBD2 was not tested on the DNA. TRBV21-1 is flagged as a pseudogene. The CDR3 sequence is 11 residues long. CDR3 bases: TGTGCCAGCACTCTAGCAAATGAGCAGTTCTTC. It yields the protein CASTLANEQFF.

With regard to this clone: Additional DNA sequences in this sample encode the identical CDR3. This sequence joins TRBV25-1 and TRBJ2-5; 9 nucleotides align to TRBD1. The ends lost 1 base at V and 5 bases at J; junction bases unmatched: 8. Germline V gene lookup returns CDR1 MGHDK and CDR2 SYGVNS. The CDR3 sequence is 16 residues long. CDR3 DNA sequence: TGTGCCAGCAGTGAATCGGGACAGGGAAGAGGGGAGACCCAGTACTTC. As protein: CASSESGQGRGETQYF. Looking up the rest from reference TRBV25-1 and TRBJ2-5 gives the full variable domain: EADIYQTPRYLVIGTGKKITLECSQTMGHDKMYWYQQDPGMELHLIHYSYGVNSTEKGDLSSESTVSRIRTEHFPLTLESARPSHTSQYLCASSESGQGRGETQYFGPGTRLLVL.

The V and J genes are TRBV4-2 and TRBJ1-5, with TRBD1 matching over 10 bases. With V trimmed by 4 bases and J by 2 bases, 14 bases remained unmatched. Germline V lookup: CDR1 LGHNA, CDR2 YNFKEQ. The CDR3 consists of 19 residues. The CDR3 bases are TGTGCCAGCAGCCTAACCTTGACAGGGGGCTCGGGAGGCAATCAGCCCCAGCATTTT. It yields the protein CASSLTLTGGSGGNQPQHF.

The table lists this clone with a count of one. DNA for the CDR3: TGTGCCAGTAGCAGGCTAGCGGGAGAGAGTGCAGATACGCAGTATTTT. As protein: CASSRLAGESADTQYF. V gene TRBV19 combines with J gene TRBJ2-3; 10 bases agree with TRBD2. Germline CDR1 reads LNHDA; CDR2 reads SQIVND (reference sequence). The V gene end was trimmed by 6 bases and the J gene end by 4 bases; junction bases not matched to a gene: 10. This CDR3 region has 16 residues.

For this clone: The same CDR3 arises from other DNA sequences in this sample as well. CDR3 in DNA: TGTGCCAGCAGTGAAGGGACACCTGGAAACACCATATATTTT. Translation: CASSEGTPGNTIYF. This chain joins TRBV2 and TRBJ1-3; D is perhaps TRBD1 (5 bases). Germline loops: CDR1 SNHLY, CDR2 FYNNEI. The V end was cut by 1 base, the J end by 2 bases, with 6 bases between. This CDR3 is built from 14 residues.

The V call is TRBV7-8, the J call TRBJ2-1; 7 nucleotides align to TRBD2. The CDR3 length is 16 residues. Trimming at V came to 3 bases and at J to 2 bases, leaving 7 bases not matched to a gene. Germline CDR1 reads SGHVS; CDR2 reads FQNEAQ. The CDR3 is CASSLSGLVTYNEQFF. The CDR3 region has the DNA TGTGCCAGCAGCTTGTCCGGACTAGTAACCTACAATGAGCAGTTCTTC.

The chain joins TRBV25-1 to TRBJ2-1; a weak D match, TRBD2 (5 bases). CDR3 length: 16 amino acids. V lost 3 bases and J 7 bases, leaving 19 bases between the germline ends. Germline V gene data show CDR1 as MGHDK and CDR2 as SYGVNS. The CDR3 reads CASSETLAPAGNEQFF. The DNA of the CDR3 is TGTGCCAGCAGTGAGACGTTAGCGCCGGCTGGGAATGAGCAGTTCTTC.

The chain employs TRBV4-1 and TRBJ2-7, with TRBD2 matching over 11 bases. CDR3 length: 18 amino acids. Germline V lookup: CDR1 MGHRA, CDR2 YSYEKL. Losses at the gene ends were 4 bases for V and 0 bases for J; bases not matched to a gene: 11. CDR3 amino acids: CASSPRTSGYPPSYEQYF. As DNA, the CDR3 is TGCGCCAGCAGCCCTAGGACTAGCGGGTACCCTCCCTCCTACGAGCAGTACTTC.

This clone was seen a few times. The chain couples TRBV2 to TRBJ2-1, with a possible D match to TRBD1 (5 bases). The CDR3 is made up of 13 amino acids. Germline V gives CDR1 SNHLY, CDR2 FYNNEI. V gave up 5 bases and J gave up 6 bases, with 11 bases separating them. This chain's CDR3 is CASSISGFNEQFF. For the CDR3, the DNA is TGTGCCAGCAGTATATCAGGGTTCAATGAGCAGTTCTTC.

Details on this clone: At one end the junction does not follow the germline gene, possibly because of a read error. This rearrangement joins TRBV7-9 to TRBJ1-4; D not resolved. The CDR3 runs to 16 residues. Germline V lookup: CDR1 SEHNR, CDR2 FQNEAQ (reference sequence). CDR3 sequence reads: CSSSLEEAATNEKLFF. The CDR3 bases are TGTTCCAGCAGCTTAGAGGAGGCAGCAACTAATGAAAAACTGTTTTTT.